The entry below describes one T cell receptor (beta chain). The data are from a study of CD8 T cells in Susac syndrome. The authors reverse transcribed roughly 0.5 to 1 ug RNA with random hexamers. MiXCR, run by TCRdb on the immunoSEQ multiplex PCR reads, gives a single entry per CDR3 protein. The data hold 250,000 to 300,000 distinct CDR3 sequences, with 75% to 90% observed a single time. The TCR sequence derives from a human donor with multiple sclerosis. The sequenced sample consisted of CD8+ T cells from PBMCs.

The CDR3 spells CATSREPGGTGDNNEQFF. The CDR3 DNA follows: TGTGCCACCAGCAGAGAGCCCGGAGGGACAGGGGATAACAATGAGCAGTTCTTC. The chain links TRBV15 to TRBJ2-1; 10 nucleotides agree with TRBD1. Germline-derived CDR1 and CDR2 are LNHNV and YYDKDF (reference sequence). After removal of 0 bases from V and 5 bases from J, the junction contained 10 bases not matched to a gene. CDR3 length equals 18 residues.